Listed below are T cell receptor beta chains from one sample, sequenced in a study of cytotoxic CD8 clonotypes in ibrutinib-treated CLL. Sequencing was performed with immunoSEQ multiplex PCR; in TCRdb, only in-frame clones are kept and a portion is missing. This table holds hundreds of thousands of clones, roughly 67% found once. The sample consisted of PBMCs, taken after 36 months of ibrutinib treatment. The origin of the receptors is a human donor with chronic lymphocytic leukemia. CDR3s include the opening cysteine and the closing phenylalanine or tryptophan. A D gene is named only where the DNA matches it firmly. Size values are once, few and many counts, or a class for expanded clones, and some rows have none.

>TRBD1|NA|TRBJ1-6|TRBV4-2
TGTGCCAGCAGCCAAGGTTCGATATCGACAGGGGGAGATTCACCCCTCCACTTT
CASSQGSISTGGDSPLHF
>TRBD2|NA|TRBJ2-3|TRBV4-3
TGCGCCAGCAGCGCACGCGGGAGTTCAGATACGCAGTATTTT
CASSARGSSDTQYF
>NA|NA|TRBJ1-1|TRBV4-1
TGCGCCAGCAGCCAAGAAGTCGGCACTGAAGCTTTCTTT
CASSQEVGTEAFF
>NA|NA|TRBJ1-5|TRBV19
TGTGCCAGTACAGTTAAGGGCAATCAGCCCCAGCATTTT
CASTVKGNQPQHF
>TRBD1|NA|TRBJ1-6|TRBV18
TGTGCCAGCTCACCGCAGACAGGGGGAGAATCACCCCTCCACTTT
CASSPQTGGESPLHF
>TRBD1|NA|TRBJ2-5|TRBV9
TGTGCCAGCAGCCCTCGAGACAGGGGGGGAGAGACCCAGTACTTC
CASSPRDRGGETQYF
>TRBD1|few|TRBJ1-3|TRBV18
TGTGCCAGCTCACGTGACAGGGGCTATGGAAACACCATATATTTT
CASSRDRGYGNTIYF
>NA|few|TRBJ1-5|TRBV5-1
TGCGCCAGCAGACGGGGAGACAATCAGCCCCAGCATTTT
CASRRGDNQPQHF
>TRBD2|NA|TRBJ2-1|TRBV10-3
TGTGCCATCAGTGACGCTAGCGGGGGGGCCGGCAATGAGCAGTTCTTC
CAISDASGGAGNEQFF
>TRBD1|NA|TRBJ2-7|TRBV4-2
TGTGCCGGCAGCCAGGGGGACAGCTACGAGCAGTACTTC
CAGSQGDSYEQYF
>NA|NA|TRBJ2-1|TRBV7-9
TGTGCCAGCAGGGGCGTAAGGGGAGCGGAGCAGTTCTTC
CASRGVRGAEQFF
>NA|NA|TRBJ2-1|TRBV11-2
TGTGCCAGCAGCCCCTTCGAGCGACTAGGGTACAATGAGCAGTTCTTC
CASSPFERLGYNEQFF
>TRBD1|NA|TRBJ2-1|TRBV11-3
TGTGCCAGCAGCTCAAGAACAGGGGGCTGGGGTGAGCAGTTCTTC
CASSSRTGGWGEQFF
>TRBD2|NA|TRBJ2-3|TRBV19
TGTGCCAGTAGTATGGGGACTAGCTCGGATACGCAGTATTTT
CASSMGTSSDTQYF
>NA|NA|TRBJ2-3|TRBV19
TGTGCCAGTACCACGGGACTCCCAGATACGCAGTATTTT
CASTTGLPDTQYF
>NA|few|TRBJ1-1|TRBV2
TGTGCCAGCATCTTTTGGAGGCCTGAAGCTTTCTTT
CASIFWRPEAFF
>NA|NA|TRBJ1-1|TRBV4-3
TGCGCCAGCAGCCAAGATTCTTCCCGGTACACTGAAGCTTTCTTT
CASSQDSSRYTEAFF
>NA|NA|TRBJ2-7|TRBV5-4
TGTGCCAGCAGCTCGGGCTCCTACGAGCAGTACTTC
CASSSGSYEQYF
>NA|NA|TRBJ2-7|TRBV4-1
TGCGCCAGCAGCCAAGCCCCCGGGGGAAGGGAAAAGTACTTC
CASSQAPGGREKYF
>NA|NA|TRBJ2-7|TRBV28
TGTGCCACCCGCGACCGGGATTTATACGAGCAGTACTTC
CATRDRDLYEQYF
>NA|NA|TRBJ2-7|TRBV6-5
TGTGCCAGCAGTTACTCGTATTTCGACACTACCTACGAGCAGTACTTC
CASSYSYFDTTYEQYF
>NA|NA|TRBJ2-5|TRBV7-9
TGTGCCAGCAGCCAAGACTGGGGCCACCAAGAGACCCAGTACTTC
CASSQDWGHQETQYF
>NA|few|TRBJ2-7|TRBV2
TGTGCCAGCAGTGGACCCGGGACGGAGGCCTACGAGCAGTACTTC
CASSGPGTEAYEQYF
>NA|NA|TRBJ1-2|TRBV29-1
TGCAGCGTTCGTAGTTATGGCTACACCTTC
CSVRSYGYTF
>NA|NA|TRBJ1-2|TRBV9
TGTGCCAGCAGCGTAGCCAATCAGATTGGCTACACCTTC
CASSVANQIGYTF
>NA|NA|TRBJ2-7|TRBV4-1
TGCGCCAGCAGCCCAACCGGTACTGGACCCTACGAGCAGTACTTC
CASSPTGTGPYEQYF
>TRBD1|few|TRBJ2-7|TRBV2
TGTGCCAGCAGCAAGACAGGGGCGTGGTACGAGCAGTACTTC
CASSKTGAWYEQYF
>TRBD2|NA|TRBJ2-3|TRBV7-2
TGTGCCAGCAGCCTCAGACTAGCGGGAGGTGCAGATACGCAGTATTTT
CASSLRLAGGADTQYF
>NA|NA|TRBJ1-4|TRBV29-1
TGCAGCGTTGTAACAGCAATCACTGCAACTAATGAAAAACTGTTTTTT
CSVVTAITATNEKLFF
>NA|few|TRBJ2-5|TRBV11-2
TGTGCCAGCAGCTACCAAGAGACCCAGTACTTC
CASSYQETQYF
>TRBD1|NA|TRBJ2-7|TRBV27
TGTGCCAGCAGTTTTTCCCCCAGGGGGCGAGTCTACGAGCAGTACTTC
CASSFSPRGRVYEQYF
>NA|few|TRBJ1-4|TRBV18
TGTGCCAGCTCACAGGGTAATGAAAAACTGTTTTTT
CASSQGNEKLFF
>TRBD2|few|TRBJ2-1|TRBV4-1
TGCGCCAGCAGCCAAGTCCCCACTAGCGGCTCCTACAATGAGCAGTTCTTC
CASSQVPTSGSYNEQFF
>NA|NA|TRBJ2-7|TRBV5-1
TGCGCCAGCAGCCGAGAGGTGGGGGACGAGCAGTACTTC
CASSREVGDEQYF
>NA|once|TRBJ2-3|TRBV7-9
TGTGCCAGCAGCTTACTGGCAGATACGCAGTATTTT
CASSLLADTQYF
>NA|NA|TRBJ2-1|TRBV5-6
TGTGCCAGCAGCTTGACCCCTAGCTCCTACAATGAGCAGTTCTTC
CASSLTPSSYNEQFF
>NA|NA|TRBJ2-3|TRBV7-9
TGTGCCAGCAGCACCCTTTCAGATACGCAGTATTTT
CASSTLSDTQYF
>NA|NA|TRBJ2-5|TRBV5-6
TGTGCCAGCAGCTTGGGCTTTGGGGGGTTCCAAGAGACCCAGTACTTC
CASSLGFGGFQETQYF
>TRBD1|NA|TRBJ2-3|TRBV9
TGTGCCAGCAGCCCTGGGACAGGGGCTGATACGCAGTATTTT
CASSPGTGADTQYF
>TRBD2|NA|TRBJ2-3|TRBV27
TGTGCCAGCAGTCTGTGGACTAGCCCAGATACGCAGTATTTT
CASSLWTSPDTQYF
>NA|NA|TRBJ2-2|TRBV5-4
TGTGCCAGCAGCTCCCGACAGGTCAACACCGGGGAGCTGTTTTTT
CASSSRQVNTGELFF
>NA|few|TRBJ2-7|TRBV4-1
TGCGCCAGCAGCCAAGTCTGGGGCGGATACGAGCAGTACTTC
CASSQVWGGYEQYF
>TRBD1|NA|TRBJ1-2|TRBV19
TGTGCCAGTAGCCACATAACCGGGACAGGGGGCTATGGCTACACCTTC
CASSHITGTGGYGYTF
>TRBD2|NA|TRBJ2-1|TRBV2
TGTGCCAGCAGGAGGACTAGCGGGGGTCGAGATGAGCAGTTCTTC
CASRRTSGGRDEQFF
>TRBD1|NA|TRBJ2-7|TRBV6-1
TGTGCCAGCAGTGAAGCGGCGTCAGGGGGCCTGGAGCAGTACTTC
CASSEAASGGLEQYF
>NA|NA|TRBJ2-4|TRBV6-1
TGTGCCAGCAGTGAGTCCGGGACGATGTTCATTCAGTACTTC
CASSESGTMFIQYF
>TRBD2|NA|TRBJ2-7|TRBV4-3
TGCGCCAGCAGCCAATACCCACCCGGGACTAGCGGATTAACCTACGAGCAGTACTTC
CASSQYPPGTSGLTYEQYF
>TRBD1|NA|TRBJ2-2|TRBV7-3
TGTGCCAGCAGCACGGGGACAGGGGGCACCGGGGAGCTGTTTTTT
CASSTGTGGTGELFF
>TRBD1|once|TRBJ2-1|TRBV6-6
TGTGCCAGCAGTTTACAGGGGACCTTTTACAATGAGCAGTTCTTC
CASSLQGTFYNEQFF
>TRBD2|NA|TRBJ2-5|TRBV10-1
TGCGCCAGCAGTGAGTCAACTAGCGGGAGGGAAGAGACCCAGTACTTC
CASSESTSGREETQYF
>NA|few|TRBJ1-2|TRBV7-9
TGTGCCAGCACCTCGACGATCGAATACTATGGCTACACCTTC
CASTSTIEYYGYTF
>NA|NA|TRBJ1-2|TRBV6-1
TGTGCCAGCAGTGATGGACAGAGGGACTATGGCTACACCTTC
CASSDGQRDYGYTF
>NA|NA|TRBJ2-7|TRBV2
TGTGCCAGCGGAGGGGCCCCAAACGAGCAGTACTTC
CASGGAPNEQYF
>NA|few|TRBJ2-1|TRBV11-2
TGTGCCAGCAGCTTAGACAGGGTAAATGAGCAGTTCTTC
CASSLDRVNEQFF
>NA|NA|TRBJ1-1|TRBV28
TGTGCCAGCAGTTTACTTCGGGGGGTCCCTGAAGCTTTCTTT
CASSLLRGVPEAFF
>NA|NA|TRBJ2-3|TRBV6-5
TGTGCCAGCAGTTACTTAAGGGTACCAGATACGCAGTATTTT
CASSYLRVPDTQYF
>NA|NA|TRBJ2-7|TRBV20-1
TGCAGTGCTAGGACTAACGGCGAGCAGTACTTC
CSARTNGEQYF